One and the same sample provided the 9 T cell receptor beta chains below, sequenced in a study of OX40 agonist ivuxolimab in advanced cancers. The receptor library was made with the immunoSEQ multiplex PCR assay. This is the immuneACCESS table as TCRdb keeps it, with only in-frame sequences that have V and J called. A part of the clones is gone; compared with another copy, unresolved V genes explain less than half, and the rest is unexplained. For this sample the table gives tens of thousands of clones, of which 88% were detected only once. More than 0.85% of the sample lies in the top ten. This material consisted of CD4+ or CD8+ T cells sorted from blood, taken in a trial of the OX40 agonist ivuxolimab. These TCRs come from an adult with an advanced solid tumor such as melanoma, head and neck, liver or kidney cancer.

The chain uses TRBV6-5 and TRBJ1-2, with D possibly TRBD1 on 5 matching bases. Germline loops: CDR1 MNHEY, CDR2 SVGAGI. CDR3 length equals 16 residues. V gave up 0 bases and J gave up 5 bases, with 16 bases separating them. The CDR3 region has the DNA TGTGCCAGCAGTTACTCGTCAGGAGGGGAGGGTTATGGCTACACCTTC. Protein sequence: CASSYSSGGEGYGYTF.

J is TRBJ2-3 and V is TRBV28, with 8 bases matching TRBD2. The J segment lost 3 bases and the V segment lost 7 bases, leaving 3 bases of the junction unmatched. The CDR3 is 13 amino acids. Germline CDR1 MDHEN, CDR2 SYDVKM. In DNA form, the CDR3 reads TGTGCCAGCAACGGGGGGGCAACAGATACGCAGTATTTT. This translates into CASNGGATDTQYF.

The J gene is TRBJ2-6, the V gene TRBV11-3; tentative D call: TRBD1 (5 bases). This CDR3 has 17 residues. The V end was cut by 2 bases, the J end by 4 bases, with 15 bases between. Germline V lookup: CDR1 SGHNT, CDR2 YENEEA. CDR3 sequence: CASSLLLGATGANVLTF. The CDR3 DNA is TGTGCCAGCAGCTTACTCCTAGGGGCGACCGGGGCCAACGTCCTGACTTTC.

The chain links TRBV18 to TRBJ2-2; no clear D. Germline V gene data show CDR1 as KGHSH and CDR2 as LQKENI. The ends were cut back, 3 bases at V and 6 bases at J, with 5 bases in the middle. CDR3 length: 12 amino acids. The CDR3 spells CASSPRSGELFF. CDR3 bases: TGTGCCAGCTCACCGAGGTCCGGGGAGCTGTTTTTT. Looking up the rest from reference TRBV18 and TRBJ2-2 gives the full variable domain: NAGVMQNPRHLVRRRGQEARLRCSPMKGHSHVYWYRQLPEEGLKFMVYLQKENIIDESGMPKERFSAEFPKEGPSILRIQQVVRGDSAAYFCASSPRSGELFFGEGSRLTVL.

The genes are TRBV12-5 and TRBJ2-1; D is unresolved. Trimming shortened V by 6 bases and J by 7 bases, and 10 bases separated the two germline ends. The CDR3 sequence is 12 residues long. Germline V gene lookup returns CDR1 LGHNT and CDR2 FRNRAP. The CDR3 nucleotides are TGTGCTAGTGGCCCCGACGGGAATGAGCAGTTCTTC. Translation: CASGPDGNEQFF.

Written as DNA, the CDR3 is TGTGCCAGCAGTTACTACGGGGGGGCAGGGGAGACCCAGTACTTC. This sequence encodes CASSYYGGAGETQYF. This sequence joins TRBV6-5 and TRBJ2-5; 8 bases agree with TRBD2. Losses at the gene ends were 1 base for V and 5 bases for J; bases not matched to a gene: 6. CDR1 and CDR2 (germline): MNHEY, SVGAGI. The CDR3 is 15 residues long.

The rearrangement joins TRBV19 to TRBJ2-5; 10 positions agree with TRBD2. Germline V gene data show CDR1 as LNHDA and CDR2 as SQIVND (reference sequence). CDR3 length: 16 residues. V lost 0 bases to trimming and J lost 2 bases; unmatched junction nucleotides: 3. This CDR3 is CASSIDLAGGQETQYF. CDR3 bases: TGTGCCAGTAGTATAGATTTAGCGGGGGGACAAGAGACCCAGTACTTC.

The V call is TRBV5-1, the J call TRBJ2-7; D possibly matches TRBD1 or TRBD2 (5 bases each). The CDR3 has 13 residues. V was clipped by 4 bases and J by 3 bases, with 11 bases between them. From germline, CDR1 is SGHRS and CDR2 YFSETQ. Written as DNA, the CDR3 is TGCGCCAGCAGCCGGGACGGAAGCTACGAGCAGTACTTC. Translated, it gives CASSRDGSYEQYF.

The rearrangement links TRBV30 to TRBJ2-5; D is possibly TRBD1 (5 bases). This CDR3 is built from 13 residues. Germline values: CDR1 GTSNPN, CDR2 SVGIG (reference sequence). V gave up 6 bases and J gave up 5 bases, with 16 bases separating them. As DNA, the CDR3 is TGTGCCTGCAATCTCAGGGTCACCGAGACCCAGTACTTC. Translating it yields CACNLRVTETQYF. The whole variable domain, filled in from reference TRBV30 and TRBJ2-5, reads SQTIHQWPATLVQPVGSPLSLECTVEGTSNPNLYWYRQAAGRGLQLLFYSVGIGQISSEVPQNLSASRPQDRQFILSSKKLLLSDSGFYLCACNLRVTETQYFGPGTRLLVL.